A selection of T cell receptor beta chains follows, all from one sample in a study of cytomegalovirus exposure and HLA in healthy donors. TCRdb keeps only in-frame clones here, not all; method: immunoSEQ multiplex PCR. Of about 160,000 clones in the sample, approximately 96% are singletons; the top ten hold under 0.9%. Source material: PBMCs. The receptor source for this set is a young woman in good health and CMV-seronegative. Each CDR3 is given with its conserved first and last residue. D genes are given only for firm matches. Some rows have no size entry. The others give once, few or many, or a class for an expanded clone.

size	V	D	J	CDR3	DNA
-	TRBV5-4	-	TRBJ1-2	CASSLQGITIGYTF	TGTGCCAGCAGCTTACAGGGCATTACTATTGGCTACACCTTC
-	TRBV19	-	TRBJ1-6	CASRINAGVGNSPLHF	TGTGCCAGTAGGATTAACGCCGGGGTAGGGAATTCACCCCTCCACTTT
-	TRBV7-2	TRBD1	TRBJ1-1	CASSSAGTGSYTEAFF	TGTGCCAGCAGCTCCGCCGGGACAGGGTCATACACTGAAGCTTTCTTT
-	TRBV4-3	TRBD1	TRBJ2-2	CASSQRQGSNTGELFF	TGCGCCAGCAGCCAAAGACAGGGTTCGAACACCGGGGAGCTGTTTTTT
once	TRBV5-8	-	TRBJ2-7	CASSLGLRVSAYEQYF	TGTGCCAGCAGCTTGGGTTTGAGGGTTTCGGCCTACGAGCAGTACTTC
-	TRBV5-1	-	TRBJ2-7	CASSLTSPSGQYF	TGCGCCAGCAGCTTGACCTCACCCTCGGGGCAGTACTTC
-	TRBV4-2	-	TRBJ2-2	CASSQVSRDTGELFF	TGTGCCAGCAGCCAAGTTTCCAGGGACACCGGGGAGCTGTTTTTT
-	TRBV7-9	TRBD1	TRBJ1-1	CASSATGVDTEAFF	TGTGCCAGCAGCGCGACAGGGGTCGACACTGAAGCTTTCTTT
-	TRBV19	-	TRBJ1-1	CASTNLGGQVWTEAFF	TGTGCCAGTACCAACCTCGGGGGGCAGGTTTGGACTGAAGCTTTCTTT
-	TRBV19	TRBD1	TRBJ2-2	CASSLTGGATGELFF	TGTGCCAGTAGCCTTACAGGGGGCGCGACCGGGGAGCTGTTTTTT
-	TRBV6-5	-	TRBJ1-2	CASSYLGGDGYTF	TGTGCCAGCAGTTACTTAGGGGGAGATGGCTACACCTTC
-	TRBV7-2	TRBD1	TRBJ1-2	CASSLTGTPNGYTF	TGTGCCAGCAGCTTGACAGGGACCCCGAATGGCTACACCTTC
-	TRBV7-2	TRBD2	TRBJ2-3	CASSHWTSGGQGTQYF	TGTGCCAGCAGCCACTGGACTAGCGGGGGGCAGGGTACGCAGTATTTT
-	TRBV18	TRBD1	TRBJ2-1	CASSPLLLPGQGEGNEQFF	TGTGCCAGCTCACCACTCCTATTACCGGGACAGGGAGAGGGTAATGAGCAGTTCTTC
-	TRBV18	-	TRBJ1-1	CASSPTAGREGTEAFF	TGTGCCAGCTCACCAACGGCGGGGCGGGAGGGCACTGAAGCTTTCTTT
-	TRBV6-5	-	TRBJ2-1	CASSYSNSGQYNEQFF	TGTGCCAGCAGTTACTCGAATAGCGGCCAATACAATGAGCAGTTCTTC
-	TRBV15	TRBD2	TRBJ2-2	CATSSRLAGELFF	TGTGCCACCAGCAGTCGACTAGCGGGGGAGCTGTTTTTT
-	TRBV4-3	TRBD2	TRBJ2-6	CASSQDRGGSSGANVLTF	TGCGCCAGCAGCCAAGATCGCGGGGGGAGCTCTGGGGCCAACGTCCTGACTTTC
-	TRBV9	-	TRBJ2-1	CASSDSGDRSNNEQFF	TGTGCCAGCAGCGACAGCGGAGACAGGAGTAACAATGAGCAGTTCTTC
-	TRBV13	-	TRBJ1-6	CASSPRGGGSSPLHF	TGTGCCAGCAGCCCCCGAGGGGGGGGCAGTTCACCCCTCCACTTT
-	TRBV2	-	TRBJ2-5	CASSDDRSYQETQYF	TGTGCCAGCAGTGACGACAGGTCTTACCAAGAGACCCAGTACTTC
-	TRBV7-2	TRBD1	TRBJ2-1	CASSLVGTGGDEQFF	TGTGCCAGCAGCTTAGTCGGGACAGGGGGCGACGAGCAGTTCTTC
-	TRBV19	TRBD1	TRBJ2-7	CASSIGTGAVYEQYF	TGTGCCAGTAGTATTGGGACAGGGGCGGTCTACGAGCAGTACTTC
-	TRBV4-3	-	TRBJ2-3	CASSQDRAGPDTQYF	TGCGCCAGCAGCCAAGATCGGGCAGGGCCAGATACGCAGTATTTT
-	TRBV7-2	TRBD2	TRBJ2-1	CASSPRALAGGNNEQFF	TGTGCCAGCAGCCCCCGGGCTTTAGCGGGGGGGAACAATGAGCAGTTCTTC
-	TRBV6-5	-	TRBJ1-1	CASSYSWLTVEAFF	TGTGCCAGCAGTTACTCTTGGTTGACAGTTGAAGCTTTCTTT
few	TRBV19	TRBD2	TRBJ2-1	CASQGLAGYNEQFF	TGTGCCAGTCAGGGACTAGCGGGGTACAATGAGCAGTTCTTC
-	TRBV28	TRBD1	TRBJ1-5	CASSSPGTGYSNQPQHF	TGTGCCAGCAGTTCCCCCGGGACAGGGTACAGCAATCAGCCCCAGCATTTT
-	TRBV5-4	-	TRBJ1-2	CASSLTGERGYTF	TGTGCCAGCAGCTTGACGGGAGAGCGTGGCTACACCTTC
-	TRBV6-1	-	TRBJ2-7	CASNWGTGYEQYF	TGTGCCAGCAATTGGGGAACAGGGTACGAGCAGTACTTC
-	TRBV14	-	TRBJ2-7	CASSQGGGKQYF	TGTGCCAGCAGCCAAGGGGGCGGGAAGCAGTACTTC
-	TRBV27	TRBD1	TRBJ1-2	CASSPDRAIGGYTF	TGTGCCAGCAGTCCAGACAGGGCCATCGGTGGCTACACCTTC
-	TRBV4-3	-	TRBJ2-1	CASSPPQVGNEQFF	TGCGCCAGCAGCCCGCCCCAGGTAGGCAATGAGCAGTTCTTC
once	TRBV5-1	TRBD1	TRBJ2-7	CASNLGTDPAYEQYF	TGCGCCAGCAACTTGGGGACAGACCCGGCCTACGAGCAGTACTTC
-	TRBV6-5	-	TRBJ1-3	CASSYSSRTGNTIYF	TGTGCCAGCAGTTACTCTTCTCGGACAGGAAACACCATATATTTT
-	TRBV7-2	-	TRBJ2-7	CASSLGPGGTYEQYF	TGTGCCAGCAGCTTAGGCCCAGGGGGGACCTACGAGCAGTACTTC
-	TRBV30	-	TRBJ2-7	CAWSRRQGPYEQYF	TGTGCCTGGAGTCGTCGGCAGGGCCCCTACGAGCAGTACTTC
-	TRBV5-5	-	TRBJ1-1	CASSFRLPFRSNTEAFF	TGTGCCAGCAGCTTTCGGCTCCCATTCCGGAGCAACACTGAAGCTTTCTTT
-	TRBV5-4	TRBD1	TRBJ2-5	CASSLDYRGETQYF	TGTGCCAGCAGCTTGGATTACAGGGGAGAGACCCAGTACTTC
-	TRBV19	TRBD1	TRBJ1-1	CASSLGTGNTEAFF	TGTGCCAGTAGTCTCGGGACAGGGAACACTGAAGCTTTCTTT
-	TRBV18	-	TRBJ2-1	CASSPSGSLGNEQFF	TGTGCCAGCTCACCGTCGGGGAGCCTTGGCAATGAGCAGTTCTTC
-	TRBV29-1	TRBD1	TRBJ1-5	CSVGGQGDQPQHF	TGCAGCGTTGGGGGCCAGGGGGATCAGCCCCAGCATTTT
once	TRBV6-6	TRBD1	TRBJ2-2	CASSYSFDRVVGELFF	TGTGCCAGCAGTTACTCGTTTGACAGGGTTGTCGGGGAGCTGTTTTTT
-	TRBV5-5	-	TRBJ1-4	CASSLVTGPNEKLFF	TGTGCCAGCAGCTTGGTTACAGGGCCGAATGAAAAACTGTTTTTT
-	TRBV6-5	-	TRBJ1-1	CASSYRGNTEAFF	TGTGCCAGCAGTTACAGGGGCAACACTGAAGCTTTCTTT
-	TRBV29-1	TRBD1	TRBJ1-2	CSVTGDYGYTF	TGCAGCGTCACAGGGGACTATGGCTACACCTTC